These 29 T cell receptor beta chains came from one sample sequenced in a study of blood T cell repertoires in COVID-19. Produced via immunoSEQ multiplex PCR; TCRdb's table is partial and in-frame only. The sample lists roughly 190,000 clones, roughly 76% seen once, with roughly 11% in the top ten. Sequences were obtained from peripheral blood. The receptors derive from a woman in her thirties or forties with COVID-19, enrolled during active disease.

Here the CDR3 DNA reads TGTGCCAGCAGCAGAACGACAGAGACCTACGAGCAGTACGTC. This gives the protein CASSRTTETYEQYV. This chain joins TRBV5-6 and TRBJ2-7; maybe TRBD1 (5 bases). This CDR3 is built from 14 residues. Germline V gives CDR1 SGHDT, CDR2 YYEEEE. V was clipped by 4 bases and J by 2 bases, with 13 bases between them.

The chain employs TRBV7-9 and TRBJ1-5; TRBD1 matches 10 bases. The CDR3 contains 15 residues. Trimming removed 6 bases from V and 7 bases from J; junction bases left unmatched: 9. The germline V gene encodes CDR1 SEHNR and CDR2 FQNEAQ (reference sequence). The CDR3 sequence: CASRPGTGEIQPQHF. CDR3 sequence (DNA): TGTGCCAGCAGACCCGGGACAGGGGAAATACAGCCCCAGCATTTT.

The V call is TRBV7-3, the J call TRBJ2-1; 8 nucleotides match TRBD2. V lost 1 base to trimming and J lost 0 bases; unmatched junction nucleotides: 2. Germline V gene data show CDR1 as SGHTA and CDR2 as FQGTGA. The CDR3 extends over 16 amino acids. The CDR3 DNA reads TGTGCCAGCAGCTTAAGCCTAGCGGGCTCCTACAATGAGCAGTTCTTC. Translating it yields CASSLSLAGSYNEQFF.

This chain uses TRBV27 with TRBJ2-7, with TRBD1 matching 9 bases. V gave up 1 base and J gave up 0 bases; unmatched junction bases: 7. Germline assignment: CDR1 MNHEY and CDR2 SMNVEV (reference sequence). The CDR3 covers 17 residues. The CDR3 DNA reads as TGTGCCAGCAGTTTATTGGGACAGGGATTCTTCTCCTACGAGCAGTACTTC. Its protein is CASSLLGQGFFSYEQYF.

This rearrangement joins TRBV5-1 to TRBJ2-5, with D perhaps TRBD1 (5 bases). The CDR3 totals 15 residues. Germline V gene data show CDR1 as SGHRS and CDR2 as YFSETQ. The ends were cut back, 4 bases at V and 2 bases at J, with 15 bases in the middle. CDR3 residues: CASSPVPDRQETQYF. CDR3 coding DNA: TGCGCCAGCAGCCCCGTGCCCGACAGACAAGAGACCCAGTACTTC.

This clone has a single count. The genes are TRBV19 and TRBJ1-4, with TRBD1 as a possible D gene (5 bases). CDR1 is LNHDA, CDR2 SQIVND, per germline (reference sequence). Trimming stripped 3 bases from V and 7 bases from J, with 12 bases between. The CDR3 totals 14 residues. CDR3 bases: TGTGCCAGTAGTATGAGCAGGGCGGTTGAAAAACTGTTTTTT. Protein: CASSMSRAVEKLFF.

The V and J genes are TRBV30 and TRBJ2-1; TRBD2 matches 11 bases. V lost 3 bases, J lost 3 bases, and 4 bases stayed unmatched. The CDR3 contains 15 residues. Germline V gives CDR1 GTSNPN, CDR2 SVGIG (reference sequence). This CDR3 reads CAWRGGTSGYNEQFF. The CDR3 DNA reads TGTGCCTGGAGAGGAGGGACTAGCGGCTACAATGAGCAGTTCTTC.

The rearrangement uses TRBV10-3 and TRBJ1-1; D remains unclear. Germline CDR1 is ENHRY and CDR2 is SYGVKD. There are 11 residues in the CDR3. V gave up 10 bases and J gave up 7 bases, with 13 bases separating them. The CDR3 nucleotides are TGTGCCACATCGTCCCGTAGTGAAGCTTTCTTT. The encoded protein is CATSSRSEAFF.

The chain couples TRBV19 to TRBJ2-7; 10 bases are shared with TRBD2. The CDR3 has 14 residues. Unmatched junction bases numbered 5, after V lost 5 bases and J lost 4 bases. Germline CDR1 reads LNHDA; CDR2 reads SQIVND (reference sequence). The CDR3 bases are TGTGCCAGTAGTGCCCGGACTAGCGGTTACGAGCAGTACTTC. Its translation: CASSARTSGYEQYF. The variable domain in full, completed from reference TRBV19 and TRBJ2-7, reads DGGITQSPKYLFRKEGQNVTLSCEQNLNHDAMYWYRQDPGQGLRLIYYSQIVNDFQKGDIAEGYSVSREKKESFPLTVTSAQKNPTAFYLCASSARTSGYEQYFGPGTRLTVT.

The chain is built from TRBV15 and TRBJ2-6, with D possibly matching TRBD1 (5 bases). V was cut by 8 bases and J by 4 bases, with 12 bases left in between. Germline V lookup: CDR1 LNHNV, CDR2 YYDKDF (reference sequence). The CDR3 is made up of 14 amino acids. The DNA for the CDR3 is TGTGCCACCGGCGAGTGGACAGGGGCCAACGTCCTGACTTTC. Translation gives CATGEWTGANVLTF.

This clone occurred a few times. The chain is built from TRBV4-2 and TRBJ2-1, with 7 bases lining up with TRBD1. V was clipped by 3 bases and J by 3 bases; unmatched bases: 5. Germline V CDR1 and CDR2: LGHNA, YNFKEQ. CDR3 length: 15 residues. CDR3 amino acids: CASSHDRVGYNEQFF. The CDR3 DNA is TGTGCCAGCAGCCACGACAGGGTGGGCTACAATGAGCAGTTCTTC.

This chain links TRBV11-2 with TRBJ1-1; the D gene is possibly TRBD1 (6 bases). This CDR3 comprises 15 residues. Germline CDR1 and CDR2: SGHAT and FQNNGV. Deletions cut 1 base from V and 5 bases from J, with 14 bases between. The CDR3, as DNA: TGTGCCAGCAGCTTAGTTCCAGGGGTAGGGACTGAAGCTTTCTTT. It translates to CASSLVPGVGTEAFF. The whole variable domain, filled in from reference TRBV11-2 and TRBJ1-1, reads EAGVAQSPRYKIIEKRQSVAFWCNPISGHATLYWYQQILGQGPKLLIQFQNNGVVDDSQLPKDRFSAERLKGVDSTLKIQPAKLEDSAVYLCASSLVPGVGTEAFFGQGTRLTVV.

This clone was detected a few times. The CDR3 DNA sequence: TGCGCCAGCAGCCAAGTCAGCGGGAGGGCCCTAATCTCCTACGAGCAGTACTTC. It translates to CASSQVSGRALISYEQYF. This sequence joins TRBV4-1 and TRBJ2-7, with 10 bases identical to TRBD2. The V segment lost 1 base and the J segment 0 bases; nucleotides outside the gene matches: 9. Germline V gives CDR1 MGHRA, CDR2 YSYEKL. CDR3 length equals 18 residues.

The chain has TRBV18 and TRBJ2-5; D is undetermined. This CDR3 has 12 residues. V lost 2 bases and J 4 bases, leaving 5 bases between the germline ends. The V gene's germline CDR1 is KGHSH and CDR2 LQKENI. The CDR3 nucleotides are TGTGCCAGCTCACCAGCGAGAGAGACCCAGTACTTC. It specifies CASSPARETQYF. Looking up the rest from reference TRBV18 and TRBJ2-5 gives the full variable domain: NAGVMQNPRHLVRRRGQEARLRCSPMKGHSHVYWYRQLPEEGLKFMVYLQKENIIDESGMPKERFSAEFPKEGPSILRIQQVVRGDSAAYFCASSPARETQYFGPGTRLLVL.

The rearrangement uses TRBV2 and TRBJ1-2; a possible D gene is TRBD1 (6 bases). The V gene's germline CDR1 is SNHLY and CDR2 FYNNEI. The V end lost 6 bases, the J end lost 8 bases, and 22 bases lay between the germline ends. The CDR3 length is 15 residues. The CDR3 coding sequence is TGTGCCAGCAGGGAACGAGACCAGGGGATTAAAGGCTACACCTTC. It translates to CASRERDQGIKGYTF.

This chain joins TRBV3-1 (or the pseudogene TRBV3-2) and TRBJ1-1; no definite D call. Germline V gene data show CDR1 as LGHDT and CDR2 as YNNKEL (reference sequence). The CDR3 is 14 amino acids. With 5 bases removed from V and 2 bases from J, the gap between germline ends came to 12 bases. CDR3 protein: CASSSLGRNTEAFF. In DNA form, the CDR3 reads TGTGCCAGCAGCTCCCTGGGCCGTAACACTGAAGCTTTCTTT.

The CDR3 nucleotides are TGTGCCAGCAGCTTTAGAACGGGCAATCAGCCCCAGCATTTT. Translated: CASSFRTGNQPQHF. J is TRBJ1-5 and V is TRBV13; D gene ambiguous. The CDR3 runs to 14 residues. Germline values: CDR1 PRHDT, CDR2 FYEKMQ (reference sequence). Trimming removed 3 bases at V and 2 bases at J, with 8 bases between.

The rearrangement uses TRBV27 and TRBJ2-1; TRBD1 matches 9 bases. The CDR3 runs 18 residues. Trimming at V came to 3 bases and at J to 5 bases, leaving 14 bases not matched to a gene. CDR1 MNHEY and CDR2 SMNVEV come from the germline V gene (reference sequence). CDR3 sequence: CASSFLGGIRDRDNEQFF. The CDR3 DNA follows: TGTGCCAGCAGTTTCTTAGGAGGGATCCGGGACAGGGACAATGAGCAGTTCTTC.

V and J are TRBV6-5 and TRBJ2-3; D gene ambiguous. This CDR3 region has 14 residues. CDR1 is MNHEY and CDR2 is SVGAGI in the germline V gene. V was shortened by 2 bases and J by 5 bases, with 11 bases between the two germline ends. The CDR3 sequence: CASSYANSGDTQYF. The CDR3 region has the DNA TGTGCCAGCAGTTACGCTAATTCTGGAGATACGCAGTATTTT.

The V call is TRBV5-1, the J call TRBJ2-6; no definite D call. The CDR3 consists of 15 residues. V was cut by 4 bases and J by 0 bases, with 8 bases left in between. The germline CDR1 and CDR2 sequences are SGHRS and YFSETQ. The CDR3 DNA sequence: TGCGCCAGCAGCCCTAGGATCTCTGGGGCCAACGTCCTGACTTTC. Translation: CASSPRISGANVLTF.

The J gene is TRBJ2-7, the V gene TRBV29-1; 11 nucleotides align to TRBD2. CDR3 size: 17 residues. In germline, CDR1 is SQVTM, CDR2 ANQGSEA. The ends lost 3 bases at V and 2 bases at J; junction bases unmatched: 12. The CDR3 is CSVDFSGRADAAYEQYF. CDR3 in DNA: TGCAGCGTTGACTTTAGCGGGAGGGCCGATGCGGCCTACGAGCAGTACTTC.

The gene calls are TRBV9 and TRBJ2-1, with 11 bases identical to TRBD2. Germline values: CDR1 SGDLS, CDR2 YYNGEE. After removal of 0 bases from V and 5 bases from J, the junction contained 4 bases not matched to a gene. The CDR3 spans 16 residues. This chain's CDR3 is CASSVVETSGNNEQFF. The CDR3 nucleotides read TGTGCCAGCAGCGTAGTCGAGACTAGCGGGAACAATGAGCAGTTCTTC.

The chain joins TRBV5-4 to TRBJ1-2; possible D gene TRBD1, 5 bases. The CDR3 spans 18 residues. V gave up 4 bases and J gave up 8 bases, with 30 bases separating them. Germline CDR1 and CDR2: SGHNT and YYREEE (reference sequence). CDR3 loop: CASSLPTLSPGDRLGYTF. The CDR3 DNA sequence: TGTGCCAGCAGCCTCCCGACCCTTTCCCCGGGGGACCGATTGGGCTACACCTTC.

The table lists this clone with many counts. This sequence joins TRBV29-1 and TRBJ1-2, with D tentatively TRBD1 (6 bases). The CDR3 consists of 12 residues. V was cut by 7 bases and J by 8 bases, with 17 bases left in between. Germline V gene data show CDR1 as SQVTM and CDR2 as ANQGSEA. CDR3 in DNA: TGCAGCGCCCACTTACAGGGAGAGGGCTACACCTTC. The encoded protein is CSAHLQGEGYTF.

This chain connects TRBV19 to TRBJ1-4, with 7 bases aligning to TRBD1. The germline gives CDR1 LNHDA, CDR2 SQIVND (reference sequence). The CDR3 totals 18 residues. V lost 9 bases and J lost 7; bases outside the gene matches: 23. The CDR3 loop is CASKTTGQTATNGEKLFF. The DNA of the CDR3 is TGTGCCAGCAAAACGACAGGGCAAACTGCAACTAATGGTGAAAAACTGTTTTTT.

This clone has only one observation. The chain recombines TRBV19 with TRBJ1-2, with TRBD1 matching over 7 bases. The J segment lost 0 bases and the V segment lost 1 base, leaving 5 bases of the junction unmatched. Germline V gene lookup returns CDR1 LNHDA and CDR2 SQIVND (reference sequence). CDR3 length: 16 residues. The CDR3 protein is CASSIAWTGPNYGYTF. The CDR3 nucleotides are TGTGCCAGTAGTATAGCGTGGACAGGACCTAACTATGGCTACACCTTC.

This chain joins TRBV6-5 and TRBJ2-7; a possible D gene is TRBD2 (6 bases). The V end was cut by 6 bases, the J end by 2 bases, with 17 bases between. Looked up from germline, CDR1 is MNHEY and CDR2 is SVGAGI. The CDR3 runs to 15 residues. The CDR3 reads CASSLEGGPAYEQYF. CDR3 nucleotide sequence: TGTGCCAGCAGCTTGGAGGGCGGGCCAGCCTACGAGCAGTACTTC.

J is TRBJ2-1 and V is TRBV28; 12 nucleotides match TRBD2. Germline CDR1 and CDR2: MDHEN and SYDVKM. V dropped 7 bases and J dropped 8; count of bases not matched to a gene: 9. The CDR3 consists of 15 residues. CDR3 sequence reads: CASTLTSGSIHEQFF. CDR3 coding DNA: TGTGCCAGCACCCTGACTAGCGGGAGTATCCATGAGCAGTTCTTC. Variable domain in full (rest from reference TRBV28 and TRBJ2-1): DVKVTQSSRYLVKRTGEKVFLECVQDMDHENMFWYRQDPGLGLRLIYFSYDVKMKEKGDIPEGYSVSREKKERFSLILESASTNQTSMYLCASTLTSGSIHEQFFGPGTRLTVL.

The chain combines TRBV7-2 with TRBJ1-2, with a weak D call TRBD1 (6 bases). The length of the CDR3 is 14 residues. Per the germline V gene, CDR1 is SGHTA and CDR2 is FQGNSA. V was cut by 1 base and J by 2 bases, with 8 bases left in between. Here the CDR3 DNA reads TGTGCCAGCAGCTTAGGGGGACACAACTATGGCTACACCTTC. Residues: CASSLGGHNYGYTF.